These 28 T cell receptor beta chains share one sample of origin, sequenced in a study of blood T cell repertoires in COVID-19. Clones were read by immunoSEQ multiplex PCR, and TCRdb kept only the in-frame ones, dropping some. The sample has 55,000 to 65,000 clones, roughly 91% seen once. Sequenced sample: peripheral blood. The origin of the receptors is a human donor in a cohort sampled during active COVID-19.

The genes are TRBV29-1 and TRBJ1-2; maybe TRBD1 (5 bases). Trimming pared 4 bases from V and 0 bases from J, leaving 9 bases between. This CDR3 spans 13 amino acids. Looked up from germline, CDR1 is SQVTM and CDR2 is ANQGSEA. For the CDR3, the DNA is TGCAGCGTTGGGAGGGGAGCTAACTATGGCTACACCTTC. It yields the protein CSVGRGANYGYTF.

The genes are TRBV27 and TRBJ1-5, with D uncertain. The V end was cut by 2 bases, the J end by 1 base, with 12 bases between. Germline V lookup: CDR1 MNHEY, CDR2 SMNVEV (reference sequence). The CDR3 totals 16 residues. The CDR3 bases are TGTGCCAGCAGTTTAAGCGGGGTTAGGAGCAATCAGCCCCAGCATTTT. This encodes CASSLSGVRSNQPQHF.

This chain joins TRBV27 and TRBJ1-5; 10 bases map to TRBD1. Germline lookup yields CDR1 MNHEY and CDR2 SMNVEV (reference sequence). There are 18 residues in the CDR3. V lost 4 bases, J lost 0 bases, and 9 bases stayed unmatched. This chain's CDR3 is CASSSRDRGRYSNQPQHF. Written as DNA, the CDR3 is TGTGCCAGCAGTTCCCGGGACAGGGGCCGCTATAGCAATCAGCCCCAGCATTTT.

CDR3 DNA: TGTGCCAGCACGGACAGGCTCCTCTCTGGGGCCAACGTCCTGACTTTC. Translating it yields CASTDRLLSGANVLTF. The chain has TRBV28 and TRBJ2-6; TRBD1 aligns across 7 bases. Per germline, CDR1 MDHEN and CDR2 SYDVKM. Trimming at V came to 7 bases and at J to 0 bases, leaving 6 bases not matched to a gene. The CDR3 runs 16 residues.

This clone was seen a handful of times. The V and J genes are TRBV11-2 and TRBJ1-5, with D possibly TRBD1 on 5 matching bases. Deletions cut 1 base from V and 3 bases from J, with 10 bases between. CDR3 size: 15 residues. CDR1 and CDR2 from the germline V gene are SGHAT and FQNNGV. The DNA of the CDR3 is TGTGCCAGCAGCTTAGGCACAGGCCTCAATCAGCCCCAGCATTTT. This translates into CASSLGTGLNQPQHF.

V and J are TRBV20-1 and TRBJ2-7; 12 positions match TRBD2. Germline CDR1 reads DFQATT; CDR2 reads SNEGSKA (reference sequence). J gave up 1 base and V 3 bases, and 4 bases lay outside the gene matches. The CDR3 runs 15 residues. The CDR3 sequence: CSASALAGGSYEQYF. DNA for the CDR3: TGCAGTGCTAGTGCTCTAGCGGGGGGGTCCTACGAGCAGTACTTC.

This clone was seen more than once but under ten times. The CDR3 region is CSVDSGGLYGYTF. The DNA for the CDR3 is TGCAGCGTTGATTCGGGAGGGCTCTATGGCTACACCTTC. The chain combines TRBV29-1 with TRBJ1-2; D remains unclear. The CDR3 contains 13 residues. V dropped 3 bases and J dropped 4 bases, with 12 bases sitting between them. The germline gives CDR1 SQVTM, CDR2 ANQGSEA.

The chain carries TRBV4-3 and TRBJ1-1; TRBD1 matches at 10 bases. This CDR3 is built from 16 residues. Germline V gives CDR1 LGHNA, CDR2 YSLEER. V shed 1 base and J 7 bases; nucleotides not matched to a gene: 9. Here the CDR3 DNA reads TGCGCCAGCAGCCAAGGTTTGGGACAGGGGCAGGGTGAAGCTTTCTTT. It specifies CASSQGLGQGQGEAFF.

V is TRBV9 and J is TRBJ2-2; D unresolved. There are 13 residues in the CDR3. Trimming removed 0 bases from V and 6 bases from J, with 6 bases in between. Germline-derived CDR1 and CDR2 are SGDLS and YYNGEE. The DNA of the CDR3 is TGTGCCAGCAGCGTAGTTCCCGCCGGGGAGCTGTTTTTT. Protein sequence: CASSVVPAGELFF.

V is TRBV5-1 and J is TRBJ2-7; TRBD2 agrees at 7 bases. V was pared by 0 bases and J by 5 bases, with 11 bases of the junction left unmatched. Germline CDR1 SGHRS, CDR2 YFSETQ. This CDR3 spans 16 amino acids. DNA of the CDR3: TGCGCCAGCAGCTTGGTTAGCGGGCCGACGTCCAACGAGCAGTACTTC. Its protein is CASSLVSGPTSNEQYF.

CDR3 amino acids: CASSAQDRGEAFF. DNA for the CDR3: TGCGCCAGCAGCGCTCAAGACAGGGGAGAAGCTTTCTTT. V usage is TRBV5-1 and J usage is TRBJ1-1; 8 bases are a match to TRBD1. The junction had 7 bases not matched to a gene; V was cut back by 4 bases and J by 8 bases. The V gene's germline CDR1 is SGHRS and CDR2 YFSETQ. The CDR3 sequence is 13 residues long.

The CDR3 DNA is TGTGCCAGCAGCCCGAGCTACGAGCAGTACTTC. Protein: CASSPSYEQYF. The chain uses TRBV7-9 and TRBJ2-7; D remains ambiguous. The CDR3 extends over 11 amino acids. In germline, CDR1 is SEHNR, CDR2 FQNEAQ (reference sequence). Trimming removed 5 bases from V and 3 bases from J, with 5 bases in between.

The genes are TRBV27 and TRBJ1-4; D gene ambiguous. The CDR3 extends over 15 amino acids. Between the trimmed V and J ends, which lost 2 bases and 11 bases, there was a span of 18 bases. Germline V gene lookup returns CDR1 MNHEY and CDR2 SMNVEV (reference sequence). In nucleotides, the CDR3 is TGTGCCAGCAGTTTACAAAGATCTGGAGGGAACAAACTGTTTTTT. Translating it yields CASSLQRSGGNKLFF.

This chain uses TRBV7-6 with TRBJ2-5; 10 bases match TRBD1. The trim removed 5 bases at V and 5 bases at J, leaving 5 bases unmatched. CDR3 length equals 14 residues. Germline lookup yields CDR1 SGHVS and CDR2 FNYEAQ. The CDR3 sequence is CASSPGTGVETQYF. Here the CDR3 DNA reads TGTGCCAGCAGCCCGGGGACAGGGGTTGAGACCCAGTACTTC.

This clone has more than one count but fewer than ten. The V and J genes are TRBV19 and TRBJ1-5; 10 bases map to TRBD1. V lost 4 bases, J lost 0 bases, and 3 bases stayed unmatched. Germline loops: CDR1 LNHDA, CDR2 SQIVND (reference sequence). CDR3 length equals 16 residues. The CDR3 coding sequence is TGTGCCAGTAGTAGACGGACAGGGGGTAGCAATCAGCCCCAGCATTTT. Translation: CASSRRTGGSNQPQHF. The full variable domain, rest sourced from reference TRBV19 and TRBJ1-5, is DGGITQSPKYLFRKEGQNVTLSCEQNLNHDAMYWYRQDPGQGLRLIYYSQIVNDFQKGDIAEGYSVSREKKESFPLTVTSAQKNPTAFYLCASSRRTGGSNQPQHFGDGTRLSIL.

The chain joins TRBV5-4 to TRBJ2-7; D is ambiguous. The CDR3 has 12 residues. V dropped 2 bases and J dropped 5 bases, with 8 bases sitting between them. Germline CDR1 SGHNT, CDR2 YYREEE (reference sequence). CDR3 region: CASSFYLNEQYF. The CDR3 DNA sequence: TGTGCCAGCAGCTTCTATCTGAACGAGCAGTACTTC.

V is TRBV10-1 and J is TRBJ2-7, with D perhaps matching TRBD1 (5 bases). The CDR3 sequence is 19 residues long. CDR1 is WNHNN and CDR2 is SYGVQD in the germline V gene (reference sequence). V lost 4 bases and J 0 bases, leaving 25 bases between the germline ends. The CDR3 reads CASSGHTSVWGLSSYEQYF. The CDR3 DNA follows: TGCGCCAGCAGTGGTCATACCTCCGTATGGGGCCTTAGCTCCTACGAGCAGTACTTC.

The rearrangement uses TRBV6-6 and TRBJ1-1, with 7 nucleotides matching TRBD1. Germline CDR1 reads MNHNY; CDR2 reads SVGAGI (reference sequence). This CDR3 is built from 15 residues. V dropped 6 bases and J dropped 1; count of bases not matched to a gene: 8. In DNA form, the CDR3 reads TGTGCCAGCAGCTGGATCCCAGGGGGGAACACTGAAGCTTTCTTT. Protein sequence: CASSWIPGGNTEAFF.

The rearrangement uses TRBV11-2 and TRBJ2-5; no clear D. CDR3 size: 12 residues. CDR1 SGHAT and CDR2 FQNNGV come from the germline V gene. V lost 5 bases and J lost 5, with 9 bases in between. CDR3 residues: CASSPGFETQYF. In DNA, the CDR3 is TGTGCCAGCAGCCCCGGTTTTGAGACCCAGTACTTC.

The chain combines TRBV11-1 with TRBJ2-2; D not certain. This CDR3 spans 14 amino acids. Trimming pared 3 bases from V and 3 bases from J, leaving 8 bases between. Per germline, CDR1 SGHAT and CDR2 FQDESV (reference sequence). For the CDR3, the DNA is TGTGCCAGCAGCTTCGGCGGTTACACCGGGGAGCTGTTTTTT. This encodes CASSFGGYTGELFF.

The chain is built from TRBV7-9 and TRBJ2-3, with a tentative D call TRBD2 (5 bases). The germline V gene encodes CDR1 SEHNR and CDR2 FQNEAQ (reference sequence). The CDR3 sequence is 15 residues long. V gave up 5 bases and J gave up 0 bases, with 12 bases separating them. For the CDR3, the DNA is TGTGCCAGCAGCCAACTAGGGCTGAGCACAGATACGCAGTATTTT. It yields the protein CASSQLGLSTDTQYF.

The chain couples TRBV7-2 to TRBJ1-2, with D possibly TRBD1 on 5 matching bases. Trimming shortened V by 8 bases and J by 2 bases, and 9 bases separated the two germline ends. The CDR3 covers 12 residues. From germline, CDR1 is SGHTA and CDR2 FQGNSA. The CDR3: CASGARNYGYTF. The CDR3 coding sequence is TGTGCCAGCGGGGCAAGAAACTATGGCTACACCTTC.

V gene TRBV28 combines with J gene TRBJ1-4, with 8 bases fitting TRBD1. Per germline, CDR1 MDHEN and CDR2 SYDVKM. V lost 3 bases, J lost 7 bases, and 7 bases stayed unmatched. The CDR3 loop spans 15 amino acids. The CDR3 DNA reads TGTGCCAGCAGTTTGGTACAGGGGGAATTTGAAAAACTGTTTTTT. Translated, it gives CASSLVQGEFEKLFF.

The chain combines TRBV28 with TRBJ1-2; 7 positions agree with TRBD1. The length of the CDR3 is 13 residues. Per germline, CDR1 MDHEN and CDR2 SYDVKM. J gave up 5 bases and V 5 bases, and 5 bases lay outside the gene matches. CDR3 residues: CASSPPTGYGYTF. For the CDR3, the DNA is TGTGCCAGCAGTCCACCGACAGGGTATGGCTACACCTTC.

This chain joins TRBV2 and TRBJ2-5; 7 bases match TRBD1. The V gene end was trimmed by 8 bases and the J gene end by 1 base; junction bases not matched to a gene: 10. CDR1 is SNHLY and CDR2 is FYNNEI in the germline V gene. CDR3 size: 15 residues. As DNA, the CDR3 is TGTGCCAGCGGAGAGGGACAGCGAACCCAAGAGACCCAGTACTTC. It specifies CASGEGQRTQETQYF. Supplemented by reference TRBV2 and TRBJ2-5, the full variable domain reads EPEVTQTPSHQVTQMGQEVILRCVPISNHLYFYWYRQILGQKVEFLVSFYNNEISEKSEIFDDQFSVERPDGSNFTLKIRSTKLEDSAMYFCASGEGQRTQETQYFGPGTRLLVL.

V gene TRBV6-2 or TRBV6-3 combines with J gene TRBJ2-7; 8 bases are shared with TRBD2. Per the germline V gene, CDR1 is MNHEY and CDR2 is SVGEGT. The CDR3 has 16 residues. The V gene end was trimmed by 5 bases and the J gene end by 3 bases; junction bases not matched to a gene: 12. The CDR3 reads CASSRSGGPDLYEQYF. The DNA for the CDR3 is TGTGCCAGCAGTAGATCGGGAGGGCCTGATCTCTACGAGCAGTACTTC.

Only one count was recorded for this clone. This chain uses TRBV7-9 with TRBJ2-3; TRBD2 matches 7 bases. Germline CDR1 and CDR2: SEHNR and FQNEAQ (reference sequence). This CDR3 region has 17 residues. With 1 base clipped from V and 6 bases from J, the junction kept 13 bases outside the gene matches. CDR3 region: CASSLGSGGRGWDTQYF. The CDR3 DNA reads as TGTGCCAGCAGCTTAGGAAGCGGCGGGAGAGGGTGGGATACGCAGTATTTT.

The gene calls are TRBV28 and TRBJ2-5, with D possibly matching TRBD2 (6 bases). Germline-derived CDR1 and CDR2 are MDHEN and SYDVKM. Trimming pared 11 bases from V and 7 bases from J, leaving 23 bases between. The CDR3 consists of 14 residues. Here the CDR3 reads CAAGPFYRDGTQYF. Here the CDR3 DNA reads TGTGCCGCGGGACCCTTTTATCGGGACGGGACCCAGTACTTC.